This T cell receptor (beta chain) was sequenced in a study of beta chain features in type 1 diabetes. Points from the study as a whole: Any HLA type influence on TCRB rearrangement was left unresolved here. TCRB CDR3s were moderately but significantly shorter in Type 1 diabetes patients in all four CD4+ subsets. PCR might show a preference for shorter templates, equally across patients and controls.

As regards this clone: Its antigen is undetermined.

Expressed TCRB transcripts were sequenced after all isolated RNA was converted to cDNA. Measured with immunoSEQ multiplex PCR; TCRdb has only the in-frame clones, and not every one. The repertoire holds 200,000 to 250,000 clones, with 14% as singletons. Germline V gene lookup returns CDR1 GTSNPN and CDR2 SVGIG (reference sequence). The CDR3 runs to 17 residues. V lost 0 bases, J lost 3 bases, and 20 bases lay in between. V usage is TRBV30 and J usage is TRBJ2-5; perhaps TRBD2 as D (6 bases). This sequence originates from a man aged 30-40 years with type 1 diabetes. The sequencing sample was made of naive CD4+ T cells from blood. The CDR3, as DNA: TGTGCCTGGAGTGTAGAGTGGCAAGGCCGGACTAAAGAGACCCAGTACTTC. It encodes CAWSVEWQGRTKETQYF.